This T cell receptor (beta chain) was captured in a study of tumor and adjacent non-tumor tissue in lung cancer (dated by TCRdb to 2016 to 2019). About the investigation overall: By cancer type, the cohort comprised 12 adenocarcinoma patients, 2 squamous cell carcinoma patients and 1 small cell lung cancer patient. The approximately 15 enrolled patients, of whom approximately ten were men and 5 were women, were aged about 31 to 80 years and were diagnosed with TNM stage I to III disease. Sequencing produced 100 million to 150 million productive TCRbeta reads in total, an average of approximately 4.1 million reads per sample. Bulk TCRbeta repertoires were compared between lung tumor tissue and matched distant non-tumor lung tissue obtained from more than twelve lung cancer patients. Around 30 paired specimens, one tumor and one normal lung sample per patient, were profiled by TCRbeta CDR3 sequencing. General study outcomes and caveats: Tumor tissue showed significantly greater TCR diversity (inverse Simpson) than normal lung tissue (about 400 vs 150, P = 0.0075, Mann-Whitney U test). Because peripheral blood was not sequenced, blood TCRbeta repertoires in the lung cancer patients of the study were not examined. The sequencing platform is not named in the methods, and unique molecular identifiers are not mentioned. The cohort had only approximately 16 patients, and the authors noted that larger samples and more detailed clinical data are needed. The top 100 clones made up a significantly larger cumulative share of the repertoire in normal lung than in tumor tissue. Younger patients had significantly higher TCR diversity, and higher tumor TCR diversity was associated with shorter overall and disease-free survival.

RNA was extracted from bulk unsorted tissue and checked for quality with a NanoDrop ND-1000 and an Agilent 2100. Donors were newly diagnosed lung cancer patients admitted for thoracic surgery in China between August and November 2014, without prior chemotherapy. Patients with previous radiotherapy or chemotherapy, or with another concurrent cancer, were excluded from the study. Surgical tissue pieces of roughly 1-2 cm3 were preserved in RNAlater solution and stored at -80 °C until use. As for this clonotype: What antigen it recognizes has not been identified. Possible read error: a much larger clone is one base away.

CDR1 DFQATT and CDR2 SNEGSKA were looked up in the germline V gene (reference sequence). Trimming at the junction amounts to 6 bases on V and 7 bases on J, and the germline ends lie 19 bases apart. The CDR3, cysteine through phenylalanine, is 14 amino acids long. Only CDR3 DNA is held: 42 bases, read in frame from base 1. Library preparation was by multiplex PCR. This sample was sequenced with an Illumina HiSeq 2500. TCRbeta libraries were constructed through three rounds of nested PCR with primers (Table S4) according to protocols adapted from ARM-PCR. Before sequencing, PCR products of 200-500 bp were excised from the gel and purified with the QIAquick gel extraction kit. The authors' analysis ran thus. Trimmomatic was used to clean the reads, FLASH was used to merge the reads into complete CDR3 sequences, and MiTCR was used to assign the reads to V(D)J germline segments. VDJtools was used to compute clonal diversity as the inverse Simpson's index. In-frame sequences without a premature stop codon were defined as productive reads. Using fastp trimming at Q25 and MiXCR clonotype assembly, TCRdb reanalyzed the public sequencing data and kept in-frame beta chains. Records with the same CDR3 protein are collapsed into one entry carrying the most frequent genes and DNA. In this record, the V and J calls reflect TCRdb's handling and not the investigators' own analysis. For this sample the table gives 130,000 or so distinct CDR3 sequences, of which roughly 64% were detected only once. The top ten hold 9.5% to 15% of the sample.

What was sequenced was lung tumor tissue. Recombination connected TRBV20-1 to TRBJ2-4; the D call could be TRBD1 or TRBD2, with each sharing 5 bases. This TCR was sampled from a man under 40 with non-small cell lung cancer. At the DNA level, the sequence is TGCAGTGCGAGACGCCGAGGGCACAGGAACATTCAGTACTTC. Translated, this is CSARRRGHRNIQYF.